This T cell receptor beta chain was recorded in a study of shared clonotypes between healthy human individuals (TCRdb year 2020). About the investigation overall: A few men and two women, aged 18 to 49 years, made up the cohort. For each donor, CD4 naive and CD4 memory were each run on three plates, CD8 naive on two plates, and CD8 memory on one plate. Blood TCR repertoires of several healthy adults were deeply sequenced to estimate repertoire size and the extent of clonotype sharing between individuals. Different laboratories and diverse techniques were used to prepare libraries and sequence TCR repertoires, to increase sequencing depth and limit assay-specific biases. Between about 0.8 and 9.5 billion PBMCs per donor were obtained by leukapheresis.

The CDR3 numbers 16 residues from cysteine through phenylalanine. The entry retains the CDR3 DNA only, 48 bases that are in frame from base 1. CDR1 and CDR2 were assigned from the germline V gene as SGHDN and FVKESK. V loses 1 base at its end and J loses 5 bases; junction bases beyond the gene matches: 5. Using the deep immunoSEQ assay, multiplex PCR amplified TCR CDR3 regions from genomic DNA. Genomic DNA extracted from each cell subset was distributed evenly over all wells of several immunoSEQ 96-well plates, and each plate served as one replicate. For sorted subsets, about 210 ng of genomic DNA, equivalent to 30,000 or so T cell genomes, went into each replicate PCR. Purified libraries were measured with a Qubit 3.0 fluorometer, size-checked on a Bioanalyzer 2100, and measured again with the KAPA Library Quantification kit. A separate single-read 150-cycle Illumina NextSeq 550 flow cell was used to sequence each immunoSEQ 96-well plate. Per the source publication's procedure: Because only junctional sequences without quality scores were contained in the immunoSEQ output, filtering matching that applied to full-length reads could not be performed. Sequences were annotated with PyIR, a Python wrapper for IgBLAST v1.9, using IMGT germline references to assign V/J genes and CDR3. Reads with weak V/J assignments (E-value above 1e-6), missing CDR3, stop codons, out-of-frame junctions, or ambiguous translated residues were removed. V3J clonotypes were defined as sequences sharing an identical inferred V gene, J gene, and CDR3 amino acid sequence. The percentage overlap between two repertoires was calculated by dividing the number of shared unique clonotypes by the size of the smaller repertoire. Three approaches were used to assess repertoire richness: RTK rarefaction, the Chao1 estimator, and Recon v2.1 estimates of unobserved clonotypes. For all TCRbeta clonotypes obtained by the gDNA method from several donors, generation probabilities were computed with OLGA. TCRdb mirrors the immuneACCESS table, restricted to in-frame sequences. Some clones are absent from its copies; in checked studies, under half trace to an unresolved V gene, and the reason for the others is unknown. V and J calls plus clone size are reproduced from that table; the DNA served to infer D and trimming. Present in this sample are hundreds of thousands of clones, 90% to 97% of which were seen just once. The ten top clones hold less than 0.25% of the sample.

CD8 naive samples were obtained by positive selection for CCR7 among CD45RO-negative cells, yielding a CD45RA+CCR7+ population from which TemRA cells were excluded. Donors were healthy HIV-negative adults with no recently reported acute infections or vaccinations. Only Caucasian adults living in Nashville, Tennessee, USA were represented among the donors. After blood collection by leukapheresis, PBMCs were isolated using Ficoll-Histopaque density gradient centrifugation and then cryopreserved in the vapor phase of liquid nitrogen. Analytical flow cytometry was used to check the purity and quantity of each magnetically sorted T cell population. Genomic DNA was isolated from every sorted fraction and measured by UV absorbance on a Nanodrop 2000c. On the study overall, not on this receptor specifically: Pairwise subsampling led to the expectation that sequencing depth would affect the degree of clonotype sharing among donors. Sampling was restricted to blood, and TCR repertoires in tissue are likely to differ from TCR repertoires in blood. Rarefaction of sorted-subset datasets indicated incomplete sequencing despite the large sequencing depth. The genetic and exposure-history diversity represented was limited by the small number of donors. Compared with non-shared clonotypes, the clonotypes found in all four sorted-subset donors had higher generation probabilities. Naive subsets generally had larger estimated clonotype richness than memory subsets. Sharing across a few donors was observed for around 5% of naive CD4, under 4% of naive CD8, 2.3% of memory CD4, and roughly 0.4% of memory CD8 clonotypes.

In the case of this clone: The target of this receptor is not known. One base away there is no much larger clone; base qualities are not given.

This TCR derives from a man between 25 and 39 years old in good health. The rearrangement combines TRBV14 with TRBJ2-1, with 10 middle bases fitting TRBD1. Sequenced input: naive CD8+ T cells sorted from blood. The label giving this sample's cell subset or site can be read as: CD45RA+CCR7+. The nucleotide sequence is given as TGTGCCAGCAGCCAAGGCCGGGACAGGGGTCACAATGAGCAGTTCTTC. Its protein is CASSQGRDRGHNEQFF. Reference TRBV14 and TRBJ2-1 proteins supply the regions before and after the CDR3; the full variable domain is: EAGVTQFPSHSVIEKGQTVTLRCDPISGHDNLYWYRRVMGKEIKFLLHFVKESKQDESGMPNNRFLAERTGGTYSTLKVQPAELEDSGVYFCASSQGRDRGHNEQFFGPGTRLTVL.